These T cell receptor beta chains were read from a single sample in a study of T cells in Graves' hyperthyroidism and ophthalmopathy. MiXCR, applied by TCRdb to the multiplex PCR reads, yields one record per CDR3 protein. In the table there are hundreds of thousands of distinct CDR3 sequences, around 38% of which are singletons. The specimen was blood. All receptors derive from a man younger than 30 with Graves' hyperthyroidism. Both conserved end residues are part of each CDR3. The order of the fields is J gene, V gene, clone size, D gene, CDR3 protein, CDR3 DNA. A D gene is named only where the DNA matches it firmly. Not all rows give a size; the values are once, few, many and, for expanded clones, a class.

J gene: TRBJ1-1
V gene: TRBV12-3/TRBV12-4
clone size: -
D gene: -
CDR3 protein: CASSFGGPGGTEAFF
CDR3 DNA: TGTGCCAGCAGTTTTGGCGGTCCGGGGGGCACTGAAGCTTTCTTT

J gene: TRBJ2-7
V gene: TRBV5-1
clone size: -
D gene: -
CDR3 protein: CASSPGVGDEQYF
CDR3 DNA: TGCGCCAGCAGCCCTGGGGTGGGTGACGAGCAGTACTTC

J gene: TRBJ2-7
V gene: TRBV7-9
clone size: few
D gene: -
CDR3 protein: CASSFSGVSSEQYF
CDR3 DNA: TGTGCCAGCAGCTTTAGTGGGGTAAGCTCCGAGCAGTACTTC

J gene: TRBJ2-2
V gene: TRBV12-3/TRBV12-4
clone size: few
D gene: -
CDR3 protein: CASSLSWPGELFF
CDR3 DNA: TGTGCCAGCAGTTTATCCTGGCCCGGGGAGCTGTTTTTT

J gene: TRBJ1-6
V gene: TRBV7-2
clone size: -
D gene: TRBD1
CDR3 protein: CASSIGQGKSPLHF
CDR3 DNA: TGTGCCAGCAGCATCGGACAGGGGAAATCACCCCTCCACTTT

J gene: TRBJ2-5
V gene: TRBV5-1
clone size: few
D gene: -
CDR3 protein: CASSLADPEETQYF
CDR3 DNA: TGCGCCAGCAGCTTGGCCGACCCTGAGGAGACCCAGTACTTC

J gene: TRBJ2-5
V gene: TRBV20-1
clone size: -
D gene: TRBD2
CDR3 protein: CSAQTGSGGPQETQYF
CDR3 DNA: TGCAGTGCCCAGACGGGTAGCGGGGGGCCCCAAGAGACCCAGTACTTC

J gene: TRBJ1-6
V gene: TRBV7-9
clone size: many
D gene: -
CDR3 protein: CASSARDGDNSPLHF
CDR3 DNA: TGTGCCAGCAGCGCCCGGGACGGAGATAATTCACCCCTCCACTTT

J gene: TRBJ2-4
V gene: TRBV7-9
clone size: few
D gene: TRBD2
CDR3 protein: CASSQTREEDIQYF
CDR3 DNA: TGTGCCAGCAGCCAGACTCGGGAGGAGGACATTCAGTACTTC

J gene: TRBJ2-7
V gene: TRBV10-3
clone size: -
D gene: TRBD2
CDR3 protein: CAIAGTSGGYEQYF
CDR3 DNA: TGTGCCATCGCGGGGACTAGCGGCGGCTACGAGCAGTACTTC

J gene: TRBJ1-1
V gene: TRBV7-8
clone size: -
D gene: TRBD1
CDR3 protein: CASSTLGQENTEAFF
CDR3 DNA: TGTGCCAGCAGCACCCTCGGACAGGAGAACACTGAAGCTTTCTTT

J gene: TRBJ2-7
V gene: TRBV7-6
clone size: -
D gene: -
CDR3 protein: CASRMGGGSYEQYF
CDR3 DNA: TGTGCCAGCAGAATGGGTGGGGGCTCGTACGAGCAGTACTTC

J gene: TRBJ2-7
V gene: TRBV29-1
clone size: many
D gene: -
CDR3 protein: CSVVSQTVSYEQYF
CDR3 DNA: TGCAGCGTTGTAAGTCAGACCGTCTCCTACGAGCAGTACTTC

J gene: TRBJ1-4
V gene: TRBV7-9
clone size: few
D gene: -
CDR3 protein: CASSPWAGGNEKLFF
CDR3 DNA: TGTGCCAGCAGCCCGTGGGCGGGGGGCAATGAAAAACTGTTTTTT

J gene: TRBJ2-5
V gene: TRBV9
clone size: -
D gene: -
CDR3 protein: CASSVGGLQETQYF
CDR3 DNA: TGTGCCAGCAGTGTGGGTGGGCTCCAAGAGACCCAGTACTTC

J gene: TRBJ1-4
V gene: TRBV20-1
clone size: -
D gene: -
CDR3 protein: CSARGQINEKLFF
CDR3 DNA: TGCAGTGCTAGAGGACAGATTAATGAAAAACTGTTTTTT

J gene: TRBJ2-7
V gene: TRBV7-9
clone size: -
D gene: TRBD1
CDR3 protein: CASSQGQGVGYEQYF
CDR3 DNA: TGCGCCAGCAGCCAAGGACAGGGGGTAGGTTACGAGCAGTACTTC

J gene: TRBJ2-5
V gene: TRBV20-1
clone size: many
D gene: -
CDR3 protein: CSARVLSQETQYF
CDR3 DNA: TGCAGTGCTAGAGTTCTCAGCCAAGAGACCCAGTACTTC

J gene: TRBJ2-7
V gene: TRBV29-1
clone size: many
D gene: -
CDR3 protein: CSVGDPSYEQYF
CDR3 DNA: TGCAGCGTTGGGGACCCCTCCTACGAGCAGTACTTC

J gene: TRBJ2-6
V gene: TRBV14
clone size: few
D gene: -
CDR3 protein: CASSQFGSGANVLTF
CDR3 DNA: TGTGCCAGCAGCCAATTTGGGTCAGGGGCCAACGTCCTGACTTTC

J gene: TRBJ2-7
V gene: TRBV7-2
clone size: -
D gene: -
CDR3 protein: CASSLENRLSYEQYF
CDR3 DNA: TGTGCCAGCAGCTTAGAAAACAGGCTATCCTACGAGCAGTACTTC

J gene: TRBJ1-2
V gene: TRBV5-6
clone size: few
D gene: -
CDR3 protein: CASSLATNYGYTF
CDR3 DNA: TGTGCCAGCAGCTTGGCCACTAACTATGGCTACACCTTC

J gene: TRBJ1-2
V gene: TRBV29-1
clone size: -
D gene: -
CDR3 protein: CSGVEGDYGYTF
CDR3 DNA: TGCAGCGGGGTTGAGGGGGACTATGGCTACACCTTC

J gene: TRBJ1-2
V gene: TRBV4-1
clone size: few
D gene: -
CDR3 protein: CASSQDRGRVIEGYTF
CDR3 DNA: TGCGCCAGCAGCCAAGACAGGGGCAGGGTGATCGAGGGCTACACCTTC

J gene: TRBJ1-1
V gene: TRBV5-1
clone size: many
D gene: TRBD1
CDR3 protein: CASSTRTGLTEAFF
CDR3 DNA: TGCGCCAGCAGCACACGGACAGGGCTCACTGAAGCTTTCTTT

J gene: TRBJ2-2
V gene: TRBV2
clone size: few
D gene: -
CDR3 protein: CASSPMAGELFF
CDR3 DNA: TGTGCCAGCAGCCCGATGGCCGGGGAGCTGTTTTTT

J gene: TRBJ1-5
V gene: TRBV20-1
clone size: -
D gene: -
CDR3 protein: CSAREGSGNQPQHF
CDR3 DNA: TGCAGTGCTAGAGAGGGTTCGGGCAATCAGCCCCAGCATTTT

J gene: TRBJ2-5
V gene: TRBV2
clone size: -
D gene: TRBD2
CDR3 protein: CASSVGGAGGEQYF
CDR3 DNA: TGTGCCAGCAGTGTCGGGGGGGCCGGGGGAGAGCAGTACTTC

J gene: TRBJ2-7
V gene: TRBV4-1
clone size: many
D gene: -
CDR3 protein: CASSQDSAYEQYF
CDR3 DNA: TGTGCCAGCAGCCAAGACAGTGCCTACGAGCAGTACTTC

J gene: TRBJ1-4
V gene: TRBV7-2
clone size: -
D gene: TRBD1
CDR3 protein: CASSQADRADEKLFF
CDR3 DNA: TGCGCCAGCAGCCAAGCCGACAGGGCTGACGAAAAACTGTTTTTT

J gene: TRBJ1-1
V gene: TRBV19
clone size: once
D gene: -
CDR3 protein: CASSFPGQIEAFF
CDR3 DNA: TGTGCCAGTAGTTTCCCAGGACAGATTGAAGCTTTCTTT

J gene: TRBJ2-3
V gene: TRBV29-1
clone size: -
D gene: -
CDR3 protein: CSVGERDHADTQYF
CDR3 DNA: TGCAGCGTTGGAGAAAGGGATCACGCAGATACGCAGTATTTT

J gene: TRBJ2-5
V gene: TRBV5-4
clone size: -
D gene: -
CDR3 protein: CASSLGAGPDQPQYF
CDR3 DNA: TGTGCCAGCAGCTTGGGGGCAGGACCTGATCAGCCCCAGTACTTC

J gene: TRBJ1-5
V gene: TRBV10-3
clone size: few
D gene: TRBD1
CDR3 protein: CASKTRQGEGNQPQHF
CDR3 DNA: TGTGCCAGCAAAACGCGGCAGGGGGAGGGCAATCAGCCCCAGCATTTT

J gene: TRBJ1-2
V gene: TRBV12-3/TRBV12-4
clone size: -
D gene: -
CDR3 protein: CASRPPGAGGAYGYTF
CDR3 DNA: TGTGCCAGCAGACCCCCCGGAGCCGGAGGGGCGTATGGCTACACCTTC

J gene: TRBJ1-2
V gene: TRBV29-1
clone size: -
D gene: -
CDR3 protein: CSVGGSGEVGYTF
CDR3 DNA: TGCAGCGTTGGAGGGTCAGGGGAGGTTGGCTACACCTTC

J gene: TRBJ1-3
V gene: TRBV7-3
clone size: -
D gene: -
CDR3 protein: CASSLAGGNYGYTIYF
CDR3 DNA: TGTGCCAGCAGCTTAGCGGGGGGGAACTATGGCTACACCATATATTTT

J gene: TRBJ1-5
V gene: TRBV19
clone size: few
D gene: TRBD1
CDR3 protein: CASRGDRGYQPQHF
CDR3 DNA: TGTGCCAGTAGGGGGGACAGGGGTTATCAGCCCCAGCATTTT

J gene: TRBJ2-5
V gene: TRBV15
clone size: once
D gene: TRBD2
CDR3 protein: CATSSPPTSGMVETQYF
CDR3 DNA: TGTGCCACCAGCAGTCCCCCGACTAGCGGGATGGTCGAGACCCAGTACTTC

J gene: TRBJ1-5
V gene: TRBV19
clone size: many
D gene: -
CDR3 protein: CASTAGRSNQPQHF
CDR3 DNA: TGTGCCAGTACCGCGGGACGCTCCAATCAGCCCCAGCATTTT

J gene: TRBJ1-5
V gene: TRBV19
clone size: -
D gene: -
CDR3 protein: CASSMRAGPQHF
CDR3 DNA: TGTGCCAGTAGTATGAGGGCAGGCCCCCAGCATTTT

J gene: TRBJ1-1
V gene: TRBV29-1
clone size: -
D gene: -
CDR3 protein: CSVSGDDTEAFF
CDR3 DNA: TGCAGCGTATCAGGGGACGACACTGAAGCTTTCTTT

J gene: TRBJ2-2
V gene: TRBV9
clone size: few
D gene: TRBD2
CDR3 protein: CASSTSGGTGELFF
CDR3 DNA: TGTGCCAGCTCGACTAGCGGGGGGACCGGGGAGCTGTTTTTT

J gene: TRBJ1-1
V gene: TRBV7-9
clone size: -
D gene: -
CDR3 protein: CASSLGSFRAFF
CDR3 DNA: TGTGCCAGCAGCTTGGGGAGCTTTCGAGCTTTCTTT

J gene: TRBJ1-1
V gene: TRBV5-1
clone size: -
D gene: TRBD1
CDR3 protein: CASSLDGQGMSEAFF
CDR3 DNA: TGCGCCAGCAGCTTGGATGGACAGGGGATGTCTGAAGCTTTCTTT

J gene: TRBJ2-1
V gene: TRBV29-1
clone size: -
D gene: -
CDR3 protein: CSVRRLYNEQFF
CDR3 DNA: TGCAGCGTTCGACGTCTCTACAATGAGCAGTTCTTC

J gene: TRBJ1-2
V gene: TRBV10-3
clone size: many
D gene: -
CDR3 protein: CAISPGQDYGYTF
CDR3 DNA: TGTGCCATCAGCCCCGGACAAGACTATGGCTACACCTTC

J gene: TRBJ1-3
V gene: TRBV12-3/TRBV12-4
clone size: -
D gene: -
CDR3 protein: CASSRGGGGYTIYF
CDR3 DNA: TGTGCCAGCAGTAGGGGAGGTGGCGGCTACACCATATATTTT